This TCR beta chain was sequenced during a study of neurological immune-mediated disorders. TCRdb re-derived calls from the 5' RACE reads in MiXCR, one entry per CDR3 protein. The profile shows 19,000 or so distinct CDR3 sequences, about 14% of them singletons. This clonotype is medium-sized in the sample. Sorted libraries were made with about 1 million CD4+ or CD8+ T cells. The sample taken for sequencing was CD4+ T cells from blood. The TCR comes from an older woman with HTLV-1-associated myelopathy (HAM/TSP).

CDR3 residues: CSANLAGGPYEQYF. As DNA, the CDR3 is TGCAGTGCAAACCTAGCGGGGGGACCCTACGAGCAGTACTTC. The V call is TRBV20-1, the J call TRBJ2-7, with 11 bases that match TRBD2. Germline CDR1 and CDR2: DFQATT and SNEGSKA (reference sequence). This CDR3 spans 14 amino acids. V lost 6 bases and J lost 2; bases outside the gene matches: 6.